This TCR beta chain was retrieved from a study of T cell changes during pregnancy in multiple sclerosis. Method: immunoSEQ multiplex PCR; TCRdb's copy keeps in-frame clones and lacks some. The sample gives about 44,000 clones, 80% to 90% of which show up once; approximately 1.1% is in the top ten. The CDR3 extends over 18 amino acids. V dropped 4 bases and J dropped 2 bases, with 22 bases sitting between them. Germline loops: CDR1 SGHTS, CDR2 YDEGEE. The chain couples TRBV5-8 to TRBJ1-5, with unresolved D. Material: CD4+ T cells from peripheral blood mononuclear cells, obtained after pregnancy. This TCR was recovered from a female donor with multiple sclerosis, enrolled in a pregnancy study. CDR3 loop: CASSGRVMGSPGNQPQHF. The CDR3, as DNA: TGTGCCAGCAGCGGTCGCGTAATGGGGAGTCCAGGCAATCAGCCCCAGCATTTT.